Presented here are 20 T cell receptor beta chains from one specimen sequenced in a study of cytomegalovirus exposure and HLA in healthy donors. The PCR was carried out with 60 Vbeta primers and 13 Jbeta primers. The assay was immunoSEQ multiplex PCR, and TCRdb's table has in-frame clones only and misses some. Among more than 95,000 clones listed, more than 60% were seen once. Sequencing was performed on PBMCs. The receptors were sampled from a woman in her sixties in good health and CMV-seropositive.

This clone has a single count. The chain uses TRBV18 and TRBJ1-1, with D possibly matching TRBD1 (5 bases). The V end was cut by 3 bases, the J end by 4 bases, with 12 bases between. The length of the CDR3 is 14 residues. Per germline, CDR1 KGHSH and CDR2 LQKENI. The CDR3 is CASSPRGGVTEAFF. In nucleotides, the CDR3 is TGTGCCAGCTCACCCCGCGGGGGGGTCACTGAAGCTTTCTTT.

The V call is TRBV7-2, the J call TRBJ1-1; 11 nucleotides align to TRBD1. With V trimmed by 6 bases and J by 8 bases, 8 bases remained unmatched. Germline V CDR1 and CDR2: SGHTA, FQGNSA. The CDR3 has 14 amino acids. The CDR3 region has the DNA TGTGCCAGCAGTATTCCGGACAGGGGGCGGGAAGCTTTCTTT. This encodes CASSIPDRGREAFF.

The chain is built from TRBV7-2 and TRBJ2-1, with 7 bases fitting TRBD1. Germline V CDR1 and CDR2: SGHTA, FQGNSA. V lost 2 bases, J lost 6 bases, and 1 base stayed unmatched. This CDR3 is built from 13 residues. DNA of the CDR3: TGTGCCAGCAGCTTAAACAGGGGCAATGAGCAGTTCTTC. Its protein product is CASSLNRGNEQFF.

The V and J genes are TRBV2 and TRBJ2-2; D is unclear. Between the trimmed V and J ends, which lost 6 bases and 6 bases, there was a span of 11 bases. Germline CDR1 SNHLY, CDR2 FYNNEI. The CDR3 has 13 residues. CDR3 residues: CASRPSQAGELFF. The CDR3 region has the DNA TGTGCCAGCAGGCCCTCCCAGGCCGGGGAGCTGTTTTTT.

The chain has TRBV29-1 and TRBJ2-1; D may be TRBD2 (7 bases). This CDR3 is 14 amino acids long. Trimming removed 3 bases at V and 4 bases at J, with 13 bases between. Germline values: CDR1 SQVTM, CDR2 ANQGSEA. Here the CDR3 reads CSVDAGAGYNEQFF. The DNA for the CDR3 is TGCAGCGTTGACGCGGGGGCGGGATACAATGAGCAGTTCTTC.

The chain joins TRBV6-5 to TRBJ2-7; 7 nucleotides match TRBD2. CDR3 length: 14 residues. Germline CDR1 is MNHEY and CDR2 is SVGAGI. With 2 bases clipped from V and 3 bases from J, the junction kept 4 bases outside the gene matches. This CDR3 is CASSYGLAVYEQYF. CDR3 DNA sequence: TGTGCCAGCAGTTACGGGCTAGCGGTCTACGAGCAGTACTTC.

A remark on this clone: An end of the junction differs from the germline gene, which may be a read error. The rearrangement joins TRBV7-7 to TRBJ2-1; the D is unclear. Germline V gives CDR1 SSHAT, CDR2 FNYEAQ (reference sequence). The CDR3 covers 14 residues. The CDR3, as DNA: TGTGCTAGCAGCTTAGGGCGAGGCAACAATGAGCAGTTCTTC. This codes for CASSLGRGNNEQFF.

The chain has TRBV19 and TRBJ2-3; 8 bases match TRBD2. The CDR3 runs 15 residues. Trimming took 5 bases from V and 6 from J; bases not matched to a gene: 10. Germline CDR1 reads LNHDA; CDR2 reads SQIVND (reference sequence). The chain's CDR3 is CASSSQRGPWDTQYF. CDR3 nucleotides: TGTGCCAGTAGTTCCCAGCGGGGGCCTTGGGATACGCAGTATTTT.

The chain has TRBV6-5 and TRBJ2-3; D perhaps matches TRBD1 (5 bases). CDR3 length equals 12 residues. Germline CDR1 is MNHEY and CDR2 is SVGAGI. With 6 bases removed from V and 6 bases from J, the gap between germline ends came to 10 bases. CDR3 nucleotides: TGTGCCAGCAGCCGTAACAGGGATACGCAGTATTTT. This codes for CASSRNRDTQYF.

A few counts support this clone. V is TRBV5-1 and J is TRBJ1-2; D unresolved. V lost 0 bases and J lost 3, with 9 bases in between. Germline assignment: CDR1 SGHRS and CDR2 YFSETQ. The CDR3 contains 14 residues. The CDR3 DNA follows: TGCGCCAGCAGCTTGGACAGTGACGACTATGGCTACACCTTC. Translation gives CASSLDSDDYGYTF. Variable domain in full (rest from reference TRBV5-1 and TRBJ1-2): KAGVTQTPRYLIKTRGQQVTLSCSPISGHRSVSWYQQTPGQGLQFLFEYFSETQRNKGNFPGRFSGRQFSNSRSEMNVSTLELGDSALYLCASSLDSDDYGYTFGSGTRLTVV.

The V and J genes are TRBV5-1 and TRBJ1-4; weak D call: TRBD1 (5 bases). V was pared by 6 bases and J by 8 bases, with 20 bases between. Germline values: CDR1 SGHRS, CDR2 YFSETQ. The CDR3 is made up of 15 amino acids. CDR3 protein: CASTPLDPGSEKLFF. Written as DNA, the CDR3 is TGCGCCAGCACACCATTGGACCCAGGGTCCGAAAAACTGTTTTTT.

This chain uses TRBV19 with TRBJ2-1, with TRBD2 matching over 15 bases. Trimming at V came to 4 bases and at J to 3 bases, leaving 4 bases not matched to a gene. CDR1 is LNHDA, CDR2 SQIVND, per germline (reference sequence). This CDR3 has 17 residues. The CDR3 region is CASSTGLAGGLYNEQFF. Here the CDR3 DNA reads TGTGCCAGTAGTACGGGACTAGCGGGAGGTCTCTACAATGAGCAGTTCTTC.

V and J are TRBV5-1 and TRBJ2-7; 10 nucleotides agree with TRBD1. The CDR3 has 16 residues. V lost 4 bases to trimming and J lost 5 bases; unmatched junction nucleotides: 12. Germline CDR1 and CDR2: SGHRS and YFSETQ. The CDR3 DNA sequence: TGCGCCAGCAGCAAACGAATGGGACAGGGGTTCCACGAGCAGTACTTC. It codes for CASSKRMGQGFHEQYF. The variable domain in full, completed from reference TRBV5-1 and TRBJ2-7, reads KAGVTQTPRYLIKTRGQQVTLSCSPISGHRSVSWYQQTPGQGLQFLFEYFSETQRNKGNFPGRFSGRQFSNSRSEMNVSTLELGDSALYLCASSKRMGQGFHEQYFGPGTRLTVT.

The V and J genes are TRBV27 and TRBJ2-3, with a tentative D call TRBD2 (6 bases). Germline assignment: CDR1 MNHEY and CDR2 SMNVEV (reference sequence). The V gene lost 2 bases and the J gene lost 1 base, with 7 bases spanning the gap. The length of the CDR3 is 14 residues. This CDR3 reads CASSLQRGTDTQYF. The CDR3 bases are TGTGCCAGCAGTTTACAGCGGGGCACAGATACGCAGTATTTT.

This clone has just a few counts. CDR3 DNA: TGCGCCAGAGAAACACTAAGGTTCACAGATACGCAGTATTTT. It specifies CARETLRFTDTQYF. The rearrangement links TRBV5-1 to TRBJ2-3; unclear D gene. Germline loops: CDR1 SGHRS, CDR2 YFSETQ. Deletions cut 8 bases from V and 2 bases from J, with 15 bases between. The CDR3 is 14 amino acids.

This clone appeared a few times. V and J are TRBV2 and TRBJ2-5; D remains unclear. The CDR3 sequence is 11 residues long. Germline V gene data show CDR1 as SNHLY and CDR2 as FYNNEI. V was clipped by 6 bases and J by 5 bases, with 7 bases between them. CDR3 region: CASSPRETQYF. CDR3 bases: TGTGCCAGCAGCCCTCGGGAGACCCAGTACTTC.

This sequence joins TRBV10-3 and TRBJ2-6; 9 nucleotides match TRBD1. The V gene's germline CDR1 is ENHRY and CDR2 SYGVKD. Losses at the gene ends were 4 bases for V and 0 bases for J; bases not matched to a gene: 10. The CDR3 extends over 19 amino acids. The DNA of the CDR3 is TGTGCCATCAGTGCAGTGACAGGGGGGACTCGCTCTGGGGCCAACGTCCTGACTTTC. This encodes CAISAVTGGTRSGANVLTF.

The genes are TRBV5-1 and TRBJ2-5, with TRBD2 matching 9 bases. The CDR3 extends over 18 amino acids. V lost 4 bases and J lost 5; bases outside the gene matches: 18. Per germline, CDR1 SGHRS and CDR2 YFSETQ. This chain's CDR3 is CASSRNLPGGGAAETQYF. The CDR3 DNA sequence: TGCGCCAGCAGCCGAAACCTCCCGGGCGGGGGGGCCGCCGAGACCCAGTACTTC.

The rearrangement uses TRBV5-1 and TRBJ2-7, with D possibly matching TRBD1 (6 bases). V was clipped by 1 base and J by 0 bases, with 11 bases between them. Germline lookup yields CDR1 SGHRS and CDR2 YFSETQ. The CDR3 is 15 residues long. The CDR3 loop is CASSLRQEASYEQYF. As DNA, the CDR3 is TGCGCCAGCAGCTTGAGACAGGAGGCCTCCTACGAGCAGTACTTC.

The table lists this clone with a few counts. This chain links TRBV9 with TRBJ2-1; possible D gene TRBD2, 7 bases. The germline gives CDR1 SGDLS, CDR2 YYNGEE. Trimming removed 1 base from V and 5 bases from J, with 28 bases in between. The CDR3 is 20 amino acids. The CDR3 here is CASSVRGPGEGGPRDNEQFF. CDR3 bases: TGTGCCAGCAGCGTAAGGGGCCCAGGGGAGGGAGGGCCGCGGGACAATGAGCAGTTCTTC.